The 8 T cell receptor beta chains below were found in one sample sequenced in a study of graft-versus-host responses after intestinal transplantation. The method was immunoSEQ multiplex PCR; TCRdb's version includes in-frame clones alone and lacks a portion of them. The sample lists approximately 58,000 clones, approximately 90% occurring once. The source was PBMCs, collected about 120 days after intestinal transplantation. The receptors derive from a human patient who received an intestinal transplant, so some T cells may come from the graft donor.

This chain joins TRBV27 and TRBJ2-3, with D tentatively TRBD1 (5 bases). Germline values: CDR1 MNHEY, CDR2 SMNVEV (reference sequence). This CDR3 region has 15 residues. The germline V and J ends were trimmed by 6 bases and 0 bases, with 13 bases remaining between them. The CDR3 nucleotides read TGTGCCAGCAGCCCCACAGGTTCTAGCACAGATACGCAGTATTTT. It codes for CASSPTGSSTDTQYF.

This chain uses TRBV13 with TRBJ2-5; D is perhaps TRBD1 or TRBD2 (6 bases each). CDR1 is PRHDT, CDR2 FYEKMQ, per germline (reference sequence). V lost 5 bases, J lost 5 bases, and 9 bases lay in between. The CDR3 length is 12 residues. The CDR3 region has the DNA TGTGCCAGCAGCAGAGGGGGGGAGACCCAGTACTTC. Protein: CASSRGGETQYF. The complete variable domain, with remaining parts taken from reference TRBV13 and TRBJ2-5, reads AAGVIQSPRHLIKEKRETATLKCYPIPRHDTVYWYQQGPGQDPQFLISFYEKMQSDKGSIPDRFSAQQFSDYHSELNMSSLELGDSALYFCASSRGGETQYFGPGTRLLVL.

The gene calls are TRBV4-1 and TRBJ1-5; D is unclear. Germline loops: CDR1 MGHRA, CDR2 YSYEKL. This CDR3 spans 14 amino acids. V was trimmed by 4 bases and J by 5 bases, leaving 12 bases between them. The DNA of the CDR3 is TGCGCCAGCAGCCTCCGACTTTTGGATCAGCCCCAGCATTTT. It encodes CASSLRLLDQPQHF.

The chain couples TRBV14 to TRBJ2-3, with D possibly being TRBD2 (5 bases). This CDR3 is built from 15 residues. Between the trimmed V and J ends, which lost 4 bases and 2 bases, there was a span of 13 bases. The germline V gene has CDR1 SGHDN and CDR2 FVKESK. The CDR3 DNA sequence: TGTGCCAGCAGCCTAACTCTGACTACCACAGATACGCAGTATTTT. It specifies CASSLTLTTTDTQYF.

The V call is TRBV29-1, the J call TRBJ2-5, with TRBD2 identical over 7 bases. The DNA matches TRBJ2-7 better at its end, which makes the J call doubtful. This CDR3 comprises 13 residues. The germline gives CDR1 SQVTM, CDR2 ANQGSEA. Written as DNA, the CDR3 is TGCAGCGCCCGGGGGGAAAGTGGCTACGAGCAGTACTTC. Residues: CSARGESGYEQYF.

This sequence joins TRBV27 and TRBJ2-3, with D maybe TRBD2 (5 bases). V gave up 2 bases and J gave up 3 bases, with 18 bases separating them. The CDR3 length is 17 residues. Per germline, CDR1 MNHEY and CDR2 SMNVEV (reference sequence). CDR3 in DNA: TGTGCCAGCAGTTTACGACCACTAGGTGGTCGGACAGATACGCAGTATTTT. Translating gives CASSLRPLGGRTDTQYF.

The CDR3 coding sequence is TGTGCCAGCAGCCCAGTCGGCGGCGCCTACAATGAGCAGTTCTTC. As protein: CASSPVGGAYNEQFF. V and J are TRBV7-8 and TRBJ2-1, with D uncertain. This CDR3 spans 15 amino acids. V was pared by 5 bases and J by 2 bases, with 13 bases between. The germline gives CDR1 SGHVS, CDR2 FQNEAQ.

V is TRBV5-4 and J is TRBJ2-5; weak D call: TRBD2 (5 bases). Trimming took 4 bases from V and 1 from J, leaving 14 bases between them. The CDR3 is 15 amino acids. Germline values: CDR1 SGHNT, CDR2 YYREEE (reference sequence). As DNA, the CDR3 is TGTGCCAGCAGCCCAACGGGGATGACCCAAGAGACCCAGTACTTC. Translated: CASSPTGMTQETQYF.